A selection of T cell receptor beta chains follows, all from one sample in a study of T cells after yellow fever vaccination. TCRdb reprocessed the 5' RACE reads with MiXCR, giving one entry per CDR3 protein. The sample lists roughly 400,000 distinct CDR3 sequences, around a sixth occurring once. The sample consisted of PBMCs, taken before the yellow fever booster vaccination. These receptors were taken from a man younger than 35 who received the YFV17D yellow fever vaccine. CDR3s leave out the opening cysteine and the closing phenylalanine or tryptophan.

CDR3aa	v_gene	j_gene
ASSAWTGASGANVLT	TRBV12-3/TRBV12-4	TRBJ2-6
ASSQVGTSTLYEQY	TRBV4-1	TRBJ2-7
ASSGDYDTQY	TRBV6-2/TRBV6-3	TRBJ2-3
ASSYPGTGYEQY	TRBV6-2/TRBV6-3	TRBJ2-7
ASSYPRGFDTEAF	TRBV6-2/TRBV6-3	TRBJ1-1
ATSRDRGGGTEAF	TRBV15	TRBJ1-1
ASSSPLAGTRPDTQY	TRBV7-2	TRBJ2-3
ASSLGVGYNEQF	TRBV5-1	TRBJ2-1
ASSQGWGPRDEAF	TRBV4-1	TRBJ1-1
ANTQMGQRETQY	TRBV27	TRBJ2-5
ASSTGQLNTGELF	TRBV6-2/TRBV6-3	TRBJ2-2
SAWAAGQKDTQY	TRBV20-1	TRBJ2-3
ASRGTGTGRETQY	TRBV6-5	TRBJ2-5
ASSLGPRAINTDTQY	TRBV11-1	TRBJ2-3
ASSPIPVTEAF	TRBV9	TRBJ1-1
ASSRIISGAEQF	TRBV27	TRBJ2-1
ASSLTLGGTTDTQY	TRBV7-3	TRBJ2-3